The clone carrying this T cell receptor beta chain was seen a handful of times. The antigen is undetermined. This sample was included in a study of T cell repertoires in cytomegalovirus infection. Whole-study results and caveats: Public TCR beta family frequency separated CMV-and-HLA carriers, including in an independent cohort.

TCRdb ran MiXCR on the reads and lists one entry per CDR3 protein. Among approximately 160,000 distinct CDR3 sequences listed, 15% to 20% were seen once. The CDR3 extends over 15 amino acids. Germline CDR1 and CDR2: DFQATT and SNEGSKA (reference sequence). V was pared by 0 bases and J by 1 base, with 5 bases of the junction left unmatched. Sequenced material: CD8+ T cells from PBMCs. The clonotype originates from a human donor in good health (CMV status not recorded). Some clones in this sample may be carry-over from other donors' samples. V usage is TRBV20-1 and J usage is TRBJ2-7; 8 bases line up with TRBD2. The CDR3 DNA sequence: TGCAGTGCTAGAGATCTGCGGGGGGATTCCTACGAGCAGTACTTC. Encoded protein: CSARDLRGDSYEQYF.